This T cell receptor beta chain was obtained from a study of T cells in Graves' hyperthyroidism and ophthalmopathy. From RNA transcripts, TCR beta CDR3 regions were amplified. HTBI primers were employed in a first-round RT-PCR of the TCR CDR3. MiXCR, applied by TCRdb to the multiplex PCR reads, yields one record per CDR3 protein. The sample yields over 700,000 distinct CDR3 sequences, about 17% seen once. This CDR3 has 17 amino acids. J was trimmed by 2 bases and V by 5 bases; bases with no gene match: 9. The V gene's germline CDR1 is ENHRY and CDR2 SYGVKD. The TCR originated in a woman in her fifties or sixties with Graves' hyperthyroidism that later progressed to Graves' ophthalmopathy. Sequencing used blood. The rearrangement links TRBV10-3 to TRBJ2-2; 9 positions agree with TRBD1. CDR3 sequence reads: CAISKVTGGANTGELFF. The CDR3 bases are TGTGCCATCAGTAAAGTTACAGGGGGCGCAAACACCGGGGAGCTGTTTTTT.